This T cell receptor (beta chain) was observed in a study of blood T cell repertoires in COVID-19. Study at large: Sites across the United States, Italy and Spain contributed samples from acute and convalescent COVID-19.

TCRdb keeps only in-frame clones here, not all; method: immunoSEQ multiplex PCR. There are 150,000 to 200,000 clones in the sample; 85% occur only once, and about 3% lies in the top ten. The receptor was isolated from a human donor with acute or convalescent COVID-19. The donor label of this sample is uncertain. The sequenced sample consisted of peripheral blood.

The CDR3, as DNA: TGTGCCAGCATCCCTGGGACAGAAGAAGCTTTCTTT. Amino acids: CASIPGTEEAFF. The gene calls are TRBV7-9 and TRBJ1-1, with 7 bases identical to TRBD1. The CDR3 runs 12 residues. Unmatched junction bases numbered 7, after V lost 7 bases and J lost 8 bases. Germline CDR1 SEHNR, CDR2 FQNEAQ (reference sequence).